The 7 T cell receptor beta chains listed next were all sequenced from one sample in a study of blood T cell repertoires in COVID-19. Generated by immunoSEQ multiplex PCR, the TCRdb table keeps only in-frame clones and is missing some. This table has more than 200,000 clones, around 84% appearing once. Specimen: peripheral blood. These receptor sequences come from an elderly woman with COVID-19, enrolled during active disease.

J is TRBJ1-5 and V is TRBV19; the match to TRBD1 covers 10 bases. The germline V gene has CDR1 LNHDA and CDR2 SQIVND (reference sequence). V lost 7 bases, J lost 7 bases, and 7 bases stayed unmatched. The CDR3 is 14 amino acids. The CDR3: CASTLTGGRQPQHF. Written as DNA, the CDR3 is TGTGCCAGTACCTTGACAGGGGGCAGGCAGCCCCAGCATTTT.

As DNA, the CDR3 is TGTGCCAGCACCCGACAGGACATCACTGAAGCTTTCTTT. Residues: CASTRQDITEAFF. This sequence joins TRBV2 and TRBJ1-1, with a weak D call TRBD1 (6 bases). With 7 bases removed from V and 4 bases from J, the gap between germline ends came to 13 bases. The CDR3 has 13 residues. Germline CDR1 reads SNHLY; CDR2 reads FYNNEI.

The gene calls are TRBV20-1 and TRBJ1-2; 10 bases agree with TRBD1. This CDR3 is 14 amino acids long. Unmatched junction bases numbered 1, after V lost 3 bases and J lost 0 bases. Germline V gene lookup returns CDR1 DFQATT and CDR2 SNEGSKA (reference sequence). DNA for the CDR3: TGCAGTGCTAGTGGACAGGGGGCTAACTATGGCTACACCTTC. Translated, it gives CSASGQGANYGYTF.

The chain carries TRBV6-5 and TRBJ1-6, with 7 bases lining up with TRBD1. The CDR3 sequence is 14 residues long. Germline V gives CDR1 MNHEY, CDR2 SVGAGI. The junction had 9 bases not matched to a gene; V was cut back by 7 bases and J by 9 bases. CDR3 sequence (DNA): TGTGCCAGCACCATGACTCAGGGGGGTTCACCCCTCCACTTT. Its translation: CASTMTQGGSPLHF.

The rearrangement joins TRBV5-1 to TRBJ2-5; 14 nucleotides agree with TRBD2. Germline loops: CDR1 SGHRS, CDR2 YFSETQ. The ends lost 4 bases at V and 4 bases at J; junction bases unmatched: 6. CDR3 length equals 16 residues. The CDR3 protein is CASSQTSGGAGETQYF. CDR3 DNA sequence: TGCGCCAGCAGCCAGACTAGCGGGGGGGCAGGAGAGACCCAGTACTTC.

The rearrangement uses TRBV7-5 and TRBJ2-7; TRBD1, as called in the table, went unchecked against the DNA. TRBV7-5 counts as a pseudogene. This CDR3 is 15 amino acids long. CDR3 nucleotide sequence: TGTGCCAGAAGCTTATATTACCAGGGGACCTACGAGCAGTACGTC. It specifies CARSLYYQGTYEQYV.

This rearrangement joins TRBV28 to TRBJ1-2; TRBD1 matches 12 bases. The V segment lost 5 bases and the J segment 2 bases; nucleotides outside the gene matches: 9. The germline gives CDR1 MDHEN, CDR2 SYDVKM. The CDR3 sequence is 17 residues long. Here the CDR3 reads CASSPEGQGARNYGYTF. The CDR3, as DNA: TGTGCCAGCAGTCCCGAGGGACAGGGGGCGCGGAACTATGGCTACACCTTC.